This T cell receptor beta chain derives from a study of immune evolution from preneoplasia to lung adenocarcinoma. Comment on this clone: Its antigen is not identified.

The V end lost 6 bases, the J end lost 4 bases, and 10 bases lay between the germline ends. CDR1 and CDR2 from the germline V gene are SQVTM and ANQGSEA. The CDR3 extends over 12 amino acids. The protocol was immunoSEQ multiplex PCR, while the TCRdb copy is restricted to in-frame clones and leaves out a portion. The data hold 6,000 to 8,500 clones, with roughly 74% observed a single time. The study, taken as a whole, reports: From normal lung to invasive adenocarcinoma, top clone frequencies appeared to decrease. KRAS-mutant nodules had the highest T cell clonality.

Sequencing was carried out using FFPE atypical adenomatous hyperplasia tissue from the lung. Subset described: atypical adenomatous hyperplasia (AAH), lung preneoplasia. The gene calls are TRBV29-1 and TRBJ2-1; no clear D. The clonotype was recovered from a donor older than 65 with lung adenocarcinoma. Some clones in this sample may be carry-over from other donors' samples. CDR3 in amino acids: CSVDFTYNEQFF. The DNA for the CDR3 is TGCAGCGTAGACTTTACTTACAATGAGCAGTTCTTC.